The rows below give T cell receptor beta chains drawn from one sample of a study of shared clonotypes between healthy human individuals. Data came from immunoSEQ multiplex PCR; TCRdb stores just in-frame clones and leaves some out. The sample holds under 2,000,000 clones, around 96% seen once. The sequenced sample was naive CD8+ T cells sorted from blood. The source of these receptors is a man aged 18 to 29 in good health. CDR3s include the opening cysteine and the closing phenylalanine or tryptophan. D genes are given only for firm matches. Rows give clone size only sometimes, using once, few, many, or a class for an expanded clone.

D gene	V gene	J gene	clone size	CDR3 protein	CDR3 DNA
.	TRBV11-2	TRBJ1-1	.	CASSPFEAEAEAFF	TGTGCCAGCAGCCCCTTTGAGGCGGAAGCTGAAGCTTTCTTT
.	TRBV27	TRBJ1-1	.	CASSLSRQNEAFF	TGTGCCAGCAGTTTATCGAGGCAGAATGAAGCTTTCTTT
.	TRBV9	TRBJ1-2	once	CASSVEGAHYGYTF	TGTGCCAGCAGCGTAGAAGGGGCGCACTATGGCTACACCTTC
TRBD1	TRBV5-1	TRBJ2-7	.	CASSFGTGGYEQYF	TGCGCCAGCAGCTTTGGGACAGGGGGGTACGAGCAGTACTTC
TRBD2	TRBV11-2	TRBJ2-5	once	CASSLGLAGGTGETQYF	TGTGCCAGCAGCTTAGGACTAGCGGGAGGTACTGGGGAGACCCAGTACTTC
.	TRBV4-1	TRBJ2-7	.	CASSQVADAYEQYF	TGCGCCAGCAGCCAAGTAGCGGACGCCTACGAGCAGTACTTC
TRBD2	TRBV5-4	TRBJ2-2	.	CASSGLAGVVNTGELFF	TGTGCCAGCAGTGGACTAGCGGGAGTCGTGAACACCGGGGAGCTGTTTTTT
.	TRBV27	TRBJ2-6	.	CASRNRDDLSGANVLTF	TGTGCCAGCAGGAACCGGGACGATCTCTCTGGGGCCAACGTCCTGACTTTC
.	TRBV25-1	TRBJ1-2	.	CASSDTYGYTF	TGTGCCAGCAGTGACACCTATGGCTACACCTTC
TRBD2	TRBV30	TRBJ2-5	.	CAWSGPGGGQETQYF	TGTGCCTGGAGTGGCCCTGGGGGGGGGCAAGAGACCCAGTACTTC
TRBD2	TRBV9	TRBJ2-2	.	CASSALGLATGELFF	TGTGCCAGCAGCGCACTCGGACTAGCGACCGGGGAGCTGTTTTTT
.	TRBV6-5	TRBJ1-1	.	CASSPLDPYRTEAFF	TGTGCCAGCAGTCCCCTCGACCCGTATCGGACTGAAGCTTTCTTT
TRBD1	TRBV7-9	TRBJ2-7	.	CASSQSGTGHNYEQYF	TGTGCCAGCAGCCAATCCGGGACAGGGCATAACTACGAGCAGTACTTC
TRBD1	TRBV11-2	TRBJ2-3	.	CASSSEQGPAGQYF	TGTGCCAGCAGCTCCGAACAGGGGCCTGCCGGGCAGTATTTT
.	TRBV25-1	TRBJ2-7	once	CASSIANSYEQYF	TGTGCCAGCAGTATAGCCAATAGCTACGAGCAGTACTTC
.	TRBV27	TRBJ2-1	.	CASSLIGAEQFF	TGTGCCAGCAGTTTAATCGGGGCTGAGCAGTTCTTC
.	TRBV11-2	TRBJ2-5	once	CASSLAEAGYETQYF	TGTGCCAGCAGCTTAGCCGAAGCAGGGTACGAGACCCAGTACTTC
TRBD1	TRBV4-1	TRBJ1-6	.	CASSGLGGQGENSPLHF	TGCGCCAGCTCGGGTTTGGGGGGACAGGGGGAAAATTCACCCCTCCACTTT
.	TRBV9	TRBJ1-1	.	CASSVGVSTEAFF	TGTGCCAGCAGCGTAGGGGTGTCCACTGAAGCTTTCTTT
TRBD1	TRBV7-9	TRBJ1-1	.	CASSQDPGGGTEAFF	TGTGCCAGCAGTCAGGACCCAGGGGGCGGAACTGAAGCTTTCTTT
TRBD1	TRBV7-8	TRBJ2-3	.	CASSSLPTQGGDTQYF	TGTGCCAGCAGCTCCCTCCCTACACAGGGGGGAGATACGCAGTATTTT
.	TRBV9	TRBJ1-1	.	CASSAGLSVGTEAFF	TGTGCCAGCAGCGCGGGCCTCTCTGTGGGCACTGAAGCTTTCTTT
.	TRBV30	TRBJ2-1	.	CAWTPNNEQFF	TGTGCCTGGACTCCAAACAATGAGCAGTTCTTC
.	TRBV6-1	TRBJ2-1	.	CASMGTVYNEQFF	TGTGCCAGCATGGGGACGGTATACAATGAGCAGTTCTTC
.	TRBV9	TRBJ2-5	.	CASSVDTSPGETQYF	TGTGCCAGCAGCGTAGATACTTCTCCCGGGGAGACCCAGTACTTC
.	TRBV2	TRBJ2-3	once	CASSGGHRWTDTQYF	TGTGCCAGCTCCGGGGGACACCGGTGGACAGATACGCAGTATTTT
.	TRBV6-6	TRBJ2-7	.	CASSSTETEQYF	TGTGCCAGCAGTTCGACCGAAACCGAGCAGTACTTC